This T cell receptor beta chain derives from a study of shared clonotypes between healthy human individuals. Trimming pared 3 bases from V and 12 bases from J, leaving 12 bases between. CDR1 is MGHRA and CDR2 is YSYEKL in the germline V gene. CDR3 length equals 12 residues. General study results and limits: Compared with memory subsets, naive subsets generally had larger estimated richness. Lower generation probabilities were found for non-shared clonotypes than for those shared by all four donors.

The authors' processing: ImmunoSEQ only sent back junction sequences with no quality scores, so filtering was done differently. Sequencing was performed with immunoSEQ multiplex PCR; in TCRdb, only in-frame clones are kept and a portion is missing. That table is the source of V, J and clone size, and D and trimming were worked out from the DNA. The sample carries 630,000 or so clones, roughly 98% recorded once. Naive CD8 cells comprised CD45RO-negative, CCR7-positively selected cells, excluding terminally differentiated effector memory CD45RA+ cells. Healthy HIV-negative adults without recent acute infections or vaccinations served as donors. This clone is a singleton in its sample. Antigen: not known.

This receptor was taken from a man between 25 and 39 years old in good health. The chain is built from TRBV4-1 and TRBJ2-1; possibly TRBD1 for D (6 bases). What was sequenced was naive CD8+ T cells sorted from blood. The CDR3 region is CASSHQGFGQFF. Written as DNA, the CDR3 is TGCGCCAGCAGCCATCAGGGGTTTGGGCAGTTCTTC.